This TCR beta chain was captured in a study of shared clonotypes between healthy human individuals. Findings of the study overall: The generation probabilities recorded for non-shared clonotypes fell below those of clonotypes shared by all four donors.

At deep level, the assay was performed. The assay was immunoSEQ multiplex PCR, and TCRdb's table has in-frame clones only and misses some. The sample yields millions of clones, approximately 94% seen once. CD45RO-negative, CCR7-selected cells formed the naive CD8 fraction, which excluded terminally differentiated effector memory CD45RA+ cells. The study drew all its donors from Caucasian adults living in Nashville, Tennessee. Comment on this clone: Its antigen is undetermined.

The TCR comes from a man aged 18 to 30 in good health. The sample comprised naive CD8+ T cells sorted from blood.

This CDR3 is CASSPNRYNEQFF. CDR3 sequence (DNA): TGCGCCAGCAGCCCCAACCGATACAATGAGCAGTTCTTC. The rearrangement links TRBV4-3 to TRBJ2-1; D is undetermined. The germline V gene has CDR1 LGHNA and CDR2 YSLEER. The length of the CDR3 is 13 residues. The V end was cut by 4 bases, the J end by 4 bases, with 8 bases between.